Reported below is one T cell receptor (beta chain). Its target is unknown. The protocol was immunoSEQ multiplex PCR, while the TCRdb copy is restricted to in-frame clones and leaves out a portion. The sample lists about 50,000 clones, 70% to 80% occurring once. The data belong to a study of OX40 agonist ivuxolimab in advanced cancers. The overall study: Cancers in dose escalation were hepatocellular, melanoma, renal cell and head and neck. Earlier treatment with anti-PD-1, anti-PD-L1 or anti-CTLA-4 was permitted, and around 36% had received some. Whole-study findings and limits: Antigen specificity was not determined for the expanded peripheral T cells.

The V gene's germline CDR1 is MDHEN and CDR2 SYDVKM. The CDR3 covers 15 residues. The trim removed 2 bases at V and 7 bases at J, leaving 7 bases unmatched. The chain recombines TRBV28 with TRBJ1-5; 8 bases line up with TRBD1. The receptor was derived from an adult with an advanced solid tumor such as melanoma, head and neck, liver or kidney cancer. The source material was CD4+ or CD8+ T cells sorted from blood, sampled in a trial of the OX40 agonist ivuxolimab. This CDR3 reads CASSLRTGRGQPQHF. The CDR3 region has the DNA TGTGCCAGCAGTTTAAGGACAGGGAGAGGCCAGCCCCAGCATTTT.